These T cell receptor beta chains were read from a single sample in a study of blood T cell repertoires in COVID-19. Profiling relied on immunoSEQ multiplex PCR, and the TCRdb table lists in-frame clones only, not all of them. The repertoire holds about 64,000 clones, with 82% as singletons. The specimen was peripheral blood. These receptors all come from a human donor in a cohort sampled during active COVID-19. Each CDR3 is given with its conserved first and last residue. A D gene is named only where the DNA matches it firmly. Size values are once, few and many counts, or a class for expanded clones, and some rows have none.

J | V | size | D | DNA | CDR3
TRBJ1-3 | TRBV3-1/TRBV3-2 | few | TRBD1 | TGTGCCAGCAGCGACAGGGTAGTCGGAAACACCATATATTTT | CASSDRVVGNTIYF
TRBJ1-6 | TRBV27 | few | - | TGTGCCAGCAGTCCACAGGGATATTCCTATAATTCACCCCTCCACTTT | CASSPQGYSYNSPLHF
TRBJ2-1 | TRBV11-2 | - | TRBD1 | TGTGCCAGCAGCTCCGGGGACAGGGTCTTTCTCGATGAGCAGTTCTTC | CASSSGDRVFLDEQFF
TRBJ2-5 | TRBV5-1 | - | TRBD1 | TGCGCCAGCAGCTTTGGGACAGCGATCGAAGAGACCCAGTACTTC | CASSFGTAIEETQYF
TRBJ2-1 | TRBV10-3 | - | - | TGTGCCATCACCTACTCGGACTTATACAATGAGCAGTTCTTC | CAITYSDLYNEQFF
TRBJ2-3 | TRBV19 | - | - | TGTGCCAGTAGTCCCAGCGACGTCTCCACAGATACGCAGTATTTT | CASSPSDVSTDTQYF
TRBJ2-1 | TRBV5-1 | - | TRBD1 | TGCGCCAGCAGCTTGGTACAGGGGGTGCAGTATGAGCAGTTCTTC | CASSLVQGVQYEQFF
TRBJ2-5 | TRBV7-9 | - | TRBD2 | TGTGCCAGCAGCTTCGGACTAGTCGGGGAGACCCAGTACTTC | CASSFGLVGETQYF
TRBJ1-2 | TRBV19 | - | - | TGTGCCAGTAGTAGGCGGACAGACTATGGCTACACCTTC | CASSRRTDYGYTF
TRBJ1-5 | TRBV6-5 | once | - | TGTGCCAGCAGTTATCCGGGGAGCAATCAGCCCCAGCATTTT | CASSYPGSNQPQHF
TRBJ2-1 | TRBV29-1 | - | - | TGCAGCGTTGAAACGGGGAGCTCCTACAATGAGCAGTTCTTC | CSVETGSSYNEQFF
TRBJ2-1 | TRBV6-5 | once | - | TGTGCCAGCAGTTACTCTTGGGGGGGCGATTACAATGAGCAGTTCTTC | CASSYSWGGDYNEQFF
TRBJ2-1 | TRBV6-7 | - | TRBD1 | TGTGCCAGCAGTTCCCCGGACAGGGGGCGAAGCGAGAGACTATACAATGAGCAGTTCTTC | CASSSPDRGRSERLYNEQFF
TRBJ2-1 | TRBV5-1 | - | TRBD1 | TGCGCCAGCAGCTCAATCCGGGACAGGGGTTACAATGAGCAGTTCTTC | CASSSIRDRGYNEQFF
TRBJ2-2 | TRBV7-2 | - | - | TGTGCCAGCAGCCTCCAACGGGTGCTCGACACCGGGGAGCTGTTTTTT | CASSLQRVLDTGELFF
TRBJ1-2 | TRBV30 | - | - | TGTGCCTGGAGTGATTTAGGGGAGGGCTATGGCTACACCTTC | CAWSDLGEGYGYTF
TRBJ1-1 | TRBV29-1 | - | TRBD1 | TGCAGCGTGGGAGGACAGGGGGCTACCCACACTGAAGCTTTCTTT | CSVGGQGATHTEAFF
TRBJ2-1 | TRBV5-6 | many | TRBD2 | TGTGCCAGCAAGCGGGGAAGCACGTCCAATGAGCAGTTCTTC | CASKRGSTSNEQFF
TRBJ2-2 | TRBV5-4 | - | TRBD1 | TGTGCCAGCAGCTTAACCGGGACAGGGGAACGCGGGGAGCTGTTTTTT | CASSLTGTGERGELFF
TRBJ1-1 | TRBV12-3/TRBV12-4 | - | - | TGTGCCAGCAGCCTCAGGGGTTCTTGGGAAGCTTTCTTT | CASSLRGSWEAFF
TRBJ2-2 | TRBV5-1 | - | - | TGCGCCAGCAGCTTCTTAGCGAACACCGGGGAGCTGTTTTTT | CASSFLANTGELFF